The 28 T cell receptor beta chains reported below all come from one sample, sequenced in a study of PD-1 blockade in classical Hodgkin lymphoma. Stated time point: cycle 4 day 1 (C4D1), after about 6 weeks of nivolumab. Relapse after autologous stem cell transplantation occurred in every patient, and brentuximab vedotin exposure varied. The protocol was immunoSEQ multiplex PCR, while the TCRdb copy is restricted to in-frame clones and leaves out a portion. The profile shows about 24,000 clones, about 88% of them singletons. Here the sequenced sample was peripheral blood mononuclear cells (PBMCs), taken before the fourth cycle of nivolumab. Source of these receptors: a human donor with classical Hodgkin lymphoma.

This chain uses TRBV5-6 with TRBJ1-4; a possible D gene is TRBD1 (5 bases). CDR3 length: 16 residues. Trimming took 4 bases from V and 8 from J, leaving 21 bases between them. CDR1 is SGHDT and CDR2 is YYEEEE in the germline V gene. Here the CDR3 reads CASSGSDPGRREKLFF. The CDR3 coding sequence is TGTGCCAGCAGCGGAAGCGATCCGGGACGGAGGGAAAAACTGTTTTTT.

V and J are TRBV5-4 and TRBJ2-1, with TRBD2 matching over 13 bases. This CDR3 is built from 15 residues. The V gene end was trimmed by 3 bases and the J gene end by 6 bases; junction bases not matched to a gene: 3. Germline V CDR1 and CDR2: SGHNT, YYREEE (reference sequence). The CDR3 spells CASSYTSGRGNEQFF. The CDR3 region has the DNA TGTGCCAGCAGCTATACTAGCGGGAGGGGCAATGAGCAGTTCTTC.

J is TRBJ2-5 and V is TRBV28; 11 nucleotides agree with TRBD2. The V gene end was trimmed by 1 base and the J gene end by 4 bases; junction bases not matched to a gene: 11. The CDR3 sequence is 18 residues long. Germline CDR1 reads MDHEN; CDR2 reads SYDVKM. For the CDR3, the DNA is TGTGCCAGCAGTTTATTAGGGCTAGCGGGAGGTATGGGAGAGACCCAGTACTTC. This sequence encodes CASSLLGLAGGMGETQYF.

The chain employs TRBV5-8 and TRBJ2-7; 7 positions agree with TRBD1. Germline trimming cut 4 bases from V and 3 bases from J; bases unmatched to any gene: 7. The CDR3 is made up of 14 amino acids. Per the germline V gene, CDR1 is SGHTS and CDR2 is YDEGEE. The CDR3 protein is CASSPTGLDYEQYF. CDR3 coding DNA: TGTGCCAGCAGCCCGACAGGGTTGGACTACGAGCAGTACTTC. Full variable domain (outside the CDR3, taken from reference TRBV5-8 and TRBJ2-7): EAGVTQSPTHLIKTRGQQATLRCSPISGHTSVYWYQQALGLGLQFLLWYDEGEERNRGNFPPRFSGRQFPNYSSELNVNALELEDSALYLCASSPTGLDYEQYFGPGTRLTVT.

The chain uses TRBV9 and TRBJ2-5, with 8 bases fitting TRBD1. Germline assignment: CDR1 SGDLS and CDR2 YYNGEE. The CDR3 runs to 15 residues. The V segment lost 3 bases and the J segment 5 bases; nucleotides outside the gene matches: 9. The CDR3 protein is CASSAGQGARETQYF. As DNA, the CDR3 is TGTGCCAGCAGCGCGGGGCAGGGGGCTAGGGAGACCCAGTACTTC.

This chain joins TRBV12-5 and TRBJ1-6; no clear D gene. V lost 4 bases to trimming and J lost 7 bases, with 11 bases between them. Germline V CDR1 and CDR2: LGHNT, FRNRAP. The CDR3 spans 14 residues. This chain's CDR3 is CASGSDGENSPLHF. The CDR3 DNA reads TGTGCTAGTGGTTCGGACGGGGAAAATTCACCCCTCCACTTT.

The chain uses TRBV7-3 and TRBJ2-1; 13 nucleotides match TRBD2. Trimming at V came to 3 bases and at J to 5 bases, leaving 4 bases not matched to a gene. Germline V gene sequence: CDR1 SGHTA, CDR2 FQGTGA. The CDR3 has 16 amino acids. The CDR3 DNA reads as TGTGCCAGCAGCTTCCTGACTAGCGGGAGGAACAATGAGCAGTTCTTC. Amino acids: CASSFLTSGRNNEQFF.

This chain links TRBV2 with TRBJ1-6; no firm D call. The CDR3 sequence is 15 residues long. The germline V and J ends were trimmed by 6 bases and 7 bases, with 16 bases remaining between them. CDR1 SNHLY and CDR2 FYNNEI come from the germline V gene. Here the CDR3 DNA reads TGTGCCAGCAGGGCGAGTACGGACTTCAATTCACCCCTCCACTTT. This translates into CASRASTDFNSPLHF.

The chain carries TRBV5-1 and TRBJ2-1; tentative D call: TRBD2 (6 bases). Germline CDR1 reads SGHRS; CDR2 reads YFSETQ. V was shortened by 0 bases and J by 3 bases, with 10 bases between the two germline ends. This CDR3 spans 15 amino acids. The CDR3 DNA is TGCGCCAGCAGCTTGGGGGACTGGAGCTACAATGAGCAGTTCTTC. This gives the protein CASSLGDWSYNEQFF.

This CDR3 reads CASSLTGEAFF. The CDR3 DNA follows: TGTGCCAGCAGTCTCACAGGTGAAGCTTTCTTT. The chain joins TRBV11-2 to TRBJ1-1; perhaps TRBD1 as D (5 bases). V shed 6 bases and J shed 7 bases, with 9 bases lying between them. The CDR3 is 11 residues long. Germline-derived CDR1 and CDR2 are SGHAT and FQNNGV. Looking up the rest from reference TRBV11-2 and TRBJ1-1 gives the full variable domain: EAGVAQSPRYKIIEKRQSVAFWCNPISGHATLYWYQQILGQGPKLLIQFQNNGVVDDSQLPKDRFSAERLKGVDSTLKIQPAKLEDSAVYLCASSLTGEAFFGQGTRLTVV.

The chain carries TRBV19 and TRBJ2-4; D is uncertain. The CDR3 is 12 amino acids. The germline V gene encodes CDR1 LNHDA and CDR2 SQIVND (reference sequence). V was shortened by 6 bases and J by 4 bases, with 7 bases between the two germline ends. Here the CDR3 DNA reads TGTGCCAGTAGAGGAACGAAAAACATTCAGTACTTC. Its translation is CASRGTKNIQYF.

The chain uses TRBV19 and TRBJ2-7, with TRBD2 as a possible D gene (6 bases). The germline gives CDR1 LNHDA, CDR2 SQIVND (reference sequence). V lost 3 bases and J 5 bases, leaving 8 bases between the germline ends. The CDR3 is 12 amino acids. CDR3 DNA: TGTGCCAGTAGTATTGGGGGGAACGAGCAGTACTTC. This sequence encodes CASSIGGNEQYF.

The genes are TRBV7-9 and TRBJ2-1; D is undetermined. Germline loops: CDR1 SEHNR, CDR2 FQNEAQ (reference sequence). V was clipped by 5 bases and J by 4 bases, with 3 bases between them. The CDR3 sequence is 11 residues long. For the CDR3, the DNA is TGTGCCAGCAGCGAGTACAATGAGCAGTTCTTC. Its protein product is CASSEYNEQFF.

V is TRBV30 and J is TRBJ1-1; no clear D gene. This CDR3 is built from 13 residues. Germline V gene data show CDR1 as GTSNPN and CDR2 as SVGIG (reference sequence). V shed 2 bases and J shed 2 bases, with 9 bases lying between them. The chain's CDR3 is CAWSFGPNTEAFF. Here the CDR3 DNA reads TGTGCCTGGAGTTTCGGGCCAAACACTGAAGCTTTCTTT.

Here the CDR3 reads CASSPRPGSGQYF. CDR3 nucleotides: TGTGCCAGCAGCCCGAGACCAGGGTCCGGGCAGTACTTC. V is TRBV7-9 and J is TRBJ2-7; TRBD1 might be the D (5 bases). Germline V gene lookup returns CDR1 SEHNR and CDR2 FQNEAQ (reference sequence). CDR3 length: 13 residues. Deletions cut 5 bases from V and 9 bases from J, with 17 bases between.

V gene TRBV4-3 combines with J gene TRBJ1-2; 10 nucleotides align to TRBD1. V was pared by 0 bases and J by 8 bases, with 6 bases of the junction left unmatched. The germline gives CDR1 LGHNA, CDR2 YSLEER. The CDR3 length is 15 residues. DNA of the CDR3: TGCGCCAGCAGCCAAGATCCCCGGACAGGGGGGGGCTACACCTTC. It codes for CASSQDPRTGGGYTF.

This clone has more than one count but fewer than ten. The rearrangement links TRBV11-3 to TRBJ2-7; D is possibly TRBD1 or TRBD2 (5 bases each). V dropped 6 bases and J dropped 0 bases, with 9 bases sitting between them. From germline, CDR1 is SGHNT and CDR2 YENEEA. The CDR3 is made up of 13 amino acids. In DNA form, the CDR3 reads TGTGCCAGCAGAGAGGGGTCCTCCTACGAGCAGTACTTC. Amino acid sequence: CASREGSSYEQYF.

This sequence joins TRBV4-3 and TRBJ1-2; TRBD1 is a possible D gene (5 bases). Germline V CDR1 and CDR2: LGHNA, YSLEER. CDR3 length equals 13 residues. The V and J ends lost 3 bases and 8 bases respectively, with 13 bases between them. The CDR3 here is CASSHFGGEGYTF. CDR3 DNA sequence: TGCGCCAGCAGCCACTTCGGGGGAGAGGGCTACACCTTC.

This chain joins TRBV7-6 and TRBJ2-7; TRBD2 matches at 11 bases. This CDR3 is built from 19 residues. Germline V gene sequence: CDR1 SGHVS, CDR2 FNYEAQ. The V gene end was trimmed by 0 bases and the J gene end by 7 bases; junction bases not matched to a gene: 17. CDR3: CASSLAPSGGQIIYEEQYF. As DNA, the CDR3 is TGTGCCAGCAGCTTAGCCCCTAGCGGGGGGCAAATCATCTACGAAGAGCAGTACTTC.

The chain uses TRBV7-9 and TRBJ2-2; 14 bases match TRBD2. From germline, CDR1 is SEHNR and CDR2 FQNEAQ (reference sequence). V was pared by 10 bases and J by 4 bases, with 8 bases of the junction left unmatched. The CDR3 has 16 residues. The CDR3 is CATSTSGRGSTGELFF. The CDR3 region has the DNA TGTGCCACGTCGACTAGCGGGAGGGGAAGCACCGGGGAGCTGTTTTTT.

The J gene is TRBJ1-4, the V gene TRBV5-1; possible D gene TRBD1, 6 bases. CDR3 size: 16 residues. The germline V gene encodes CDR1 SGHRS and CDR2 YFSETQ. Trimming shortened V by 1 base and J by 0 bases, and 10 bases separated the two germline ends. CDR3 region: CASSLTGRSTNEKLFF. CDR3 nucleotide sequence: TGCGCCAGCAGCTTGACAGGGAGATCAACTAATGAAAAACTGTTTTTT.

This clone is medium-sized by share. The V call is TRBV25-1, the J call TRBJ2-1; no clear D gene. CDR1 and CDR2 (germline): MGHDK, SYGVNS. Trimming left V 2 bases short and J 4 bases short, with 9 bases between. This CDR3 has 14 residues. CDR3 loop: CASSEKNPYNEQFF. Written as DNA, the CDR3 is TGTGCCAGCAGTGAAAAGAACCCTTACAATGAGCAGTTCTTC.

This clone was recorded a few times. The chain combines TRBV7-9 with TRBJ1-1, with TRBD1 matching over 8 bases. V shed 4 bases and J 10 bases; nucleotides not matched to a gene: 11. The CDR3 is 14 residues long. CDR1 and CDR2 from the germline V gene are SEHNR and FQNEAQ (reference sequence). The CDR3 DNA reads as TGTGCCAGCAGCTCGGTTGACAGGGGACCAGGAGCTTTCTTT. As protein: CASSSVDRGPGAFF.

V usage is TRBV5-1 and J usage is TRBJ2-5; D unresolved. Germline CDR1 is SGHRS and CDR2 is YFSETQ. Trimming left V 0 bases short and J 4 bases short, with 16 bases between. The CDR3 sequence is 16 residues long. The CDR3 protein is CASSLAVRTLAETQYF. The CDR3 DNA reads TGCGCCAGCAGCTTGGCTGTTAGAACGTTGGCAGAGACCCAGTACTTC.

CDR3 residues: CASSIGVENSPLHF. In DNA, the CDR3 is TGTGCCAGTAGTATAGGTGTGGAGAATTCACCCCTCCACTTT. The chain carries TRBV19 and TRBJ1-6, with unresolved D. Trimming removed 1 base from V and 7 bases from J, with 8 bases in between. Germline V CDR1 and CDR2: LNHDA, SQIVND (reference sequence). This CDR3 region has 14 residues.

The CDR3 nucleotides read TGTGCCAGCAGCGTAGGGACTAGCGGAAACACAGATACGCAGTATTTT. It specifies CASSVGTSGNTDTQYF. The chain carries TRBV9 and TRBJ2-3, with 10 bases aligning to TRBD2. This CDR3 has 16 residues. V was clipped by 0 bases and J by 2 bases; unmatched bases: 3. Germline CDR1 reads SGDLS; CDR2 reads YYNGEE.

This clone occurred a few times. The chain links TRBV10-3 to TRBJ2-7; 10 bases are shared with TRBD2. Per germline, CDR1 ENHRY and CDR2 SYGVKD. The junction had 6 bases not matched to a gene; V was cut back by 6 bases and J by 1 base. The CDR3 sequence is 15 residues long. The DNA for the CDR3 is TGTGCCATCAGCCCGAGGACTAGCGGTTCCTACGAGCAGTACTTC. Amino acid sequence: CAISPRTSGSYEQYF.

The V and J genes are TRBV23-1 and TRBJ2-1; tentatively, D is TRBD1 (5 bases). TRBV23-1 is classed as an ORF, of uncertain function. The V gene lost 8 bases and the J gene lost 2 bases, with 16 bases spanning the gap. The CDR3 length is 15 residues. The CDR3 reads CASPQFDRPYNEQFF. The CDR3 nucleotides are TGCGCCAGCCCTCAATTTGACAGACCCTACAATGAGCAGTTCTTC.